This T cell receptor beta chain was retrieved from a study of PD-1 blockade in mismatch repair-deficient tumors. The method was immunoSEQ multiplex PCR; TCRdb's version includes in-frame clones alone and lacks a portion of them. Among some 120,000 clones listed, about nine tenths were seen once. Germline CDR1 MGHRA, CDR2 YSYEKL. V lost 2 bases to trimming and J lost 4 bases, with 11 bases between them. The CDR3 covers 14 residues. Sequencing used peripheral blood, obtained approximately 72 weeks after starting pembrolizumab. This clonotype originated in an adult with mismatch repair-deficient cancer. The V gene is TRBV4-1, the J gene TRBJ1-1; D unclear. This CDR3 is CASSQSSRGTEAFF. CDR3 in DNA: TGCGCCAGCAGCCAATCGTCGCGGGGCACTGAAGCTTTCTTT.